Listed below are T cell receptor beta chains from one sample, sequenced in a study of T-cell memory formation after mild COVID-19. MiXCR, run by TCRdb on the 5' RACE reads, gives a single entry per CDR3 protein. The data contain roughly 130,000 distinct CDR3 sequences, approximately 5.9% of them singletons. Sequenced: PBMCs or a T cell subset sorted from them (not recorded which). Receptors were obtained from an adult woman who had mild COVID-19 (a few samples of this study predate the infection). Cell type and time point are not known. CDR3s include the opening cysteine and the closing phenylalanine or tryptophan. D genes are given only for firm matches. Clone size is given for some rows only: seen once, a few or many times, or a class if the clone is expanded.

v_call,clone_size,d_call,cdr3_length,j_call,cdr3_aa,cdr3_nt
TRBV2,NA,NA,15,TRBJ2-5,CASSEGQIVRETQYF,TGTGCCAGCAGTGAAGGACAGATTGTGCGAGAGACCCAGTACTTC
TRBV24-1,few,NA,14,TRBJ2-1,CATSRDSTNNEQFF,TGTGCCACCAGCCGGGACTCGACGAACAATGAGCAGTTCTTC
TRBV5-1,few,NA,14,TRBJ1-1,CASSLARGNTEAFF,TGCGCCAGCAGCTTGGCCAGAGGGAACACTGAAGCTTTCTTT
TRBV27,NA,NA,13,TRBJ2-4,CASSREAKNIQYF,TGTGCCAGCAGTAGGGAAGCCAAAAACATTCAGTACTTC
TRBV7-8,many,TRBD1,15,TRBJ2-5,CASREWTGSGGTQYF,TGTGCCAGCAGAGAGTGGACAGGGAGCGGAGGGACCCAGTACTTC
TRBV5-1,few,TRBD1,15,TRBJ1-1,CASSSIQGVNTEAFF,TGCGCCAGCAGCAGTATACAGGGGGTGAACACTGAAGCTTTCTTT
TRBV7-8,NA,NA,15,TRBJ1-5,CASSLSGVGNQPQHF,TGTGCCAGCAGCTTAAGTGGGGTTGGCAATCAGCCCCAGCATTTT
TRBV5-1,many,NA,12,TRBJ2-3,CASSQNTDTQYF,TGCGCCAGCAGCCAAAACACAGATACGCAGTATTTT
TRBV7-9,many,TRBD1,15,TRBJ2-1,CASKSGTGTYNEQFF,TGTGCCAGCAAATCCGGGACAGGCACCTACAATGAGCAGTTCTTC
TRBV10-3,NA,TRBD2,13,TRBJ2-7,CAPSSGRPYEQYF,TGTGCCCCATCTAGCGGGAGGCCATACGAGCAGTACTTC
TRBV29-1,NA,NA,12,TRBJ1-2,CSDGVADYGYTF,TGCAGCGACGGGGTTGCGGACTATGGCTACACCTTC
TRBV5-1,many,NA,17,TRBJ2-5,CASSLGPGLAPQETQYF,TGCGCCAGCAGCTTGGGTCCTGGCCTAGCCCCACAGGAGACCCAGTACTTC
TRBV27,many,TRBD2,18,TRBJ2-3,CASSLYRLAGGFKDTQYF,TGTGCCAGCAGTTTATATCGGCTAGCGGGGGGCTTTAAAGATACGCAGTATTTT
TRBV7-8,few,NA,15,TRBJ2-4,CASSLARVAKNIQYF,TGTGCCAGCAGCTTAGCGCGGGTAGCCAAAAACATTCAGTACTTC
TRBV25-1,many,NA,14,TRBJ2-7,CASSATRLGYEQYF,TGTGCCAGCAGTGCGACCAGGCTTGGCTACGAGCAGTACTTC
TRBV18,few,TRBD1,16,TRBJ2-1,CASSPLGGQGIVEQFF,TGTGCCAGCTCACCACTTGGCGGACAGGGAATCGTTGAGCAGTTCTTC
TRBV7-2,NA,NA,14,TRBJ1-5,CASRLSGGNQPQHF,TGTGCCAGCAGACTTTCAGGGGGCAATCAGCCCCAGCATTTT
TRBV7-6,few,NA,13,TRBJ1-6,CASGGSYNSPLHF,TGTGCCAGCGGGGGGAGCTATAATTCACCCCTCCACTTT
TRBV6-5,many,NA,13,TRBJ1-6,CASSGSRYSPLHF,TGTGCCAGCAGTGGTTCAAGGTACTCACCCCTCCACTTT
TRBV5-4,few,NA,14,TRBJ2-7,CASSLTGTLSEQYF,TGTGCCAGCAGCTTGACAGGGACTCTGAGCGAGCAGTACTTC
TRBV6-6,few,NA,12,TRBJ2-2,CASRDSTGELFF,TGTGCCAGCAGGGACTCCACCGGGGAGCTGTTTTTT
TRBV7-2,NA,TRBD1,15,TRBJ2-5,CASSLRWDRRETQYF,TGTGCCAGCAGCTTAAGGTGGGACAGGAGGGAGACCCAGTACTTC
TRBV7-9,many,TRBD1,14,TRBJ2-5,CASSLRQGLETQYF,TGTGCCAGCAGCTTACGACAGGGGTTAGAGACCCAGTACTTC
TRBV7-8,many,NA,13,TRBJ1-4,CASSRREGEKLFF,TGTGCCAGCAGCCGGAGGGAGGGTGAAAAACTGTTTTTT
TRBV19,NA,NA,14,TRBJ2-7,CATSDRAGQNEQYF,TGTGCCACTAGCGATAGGGCGGGACAGAACGAGCAGTACTTC
TRBV28,few,TRBD1,16,TRBJ2-6,CASTRQGSPGANVLTF,TGTGCCAGCACAAGACAGGGAAGTCCTGGGGCCAACGTCCTGACTTTC
TRBV5-4,few,NA,13,TRBJ2-5,CASSLPDQETQYF,TGTGCCAGCAGCTTACCAGACCAAGAGACCCAGTACTTC
TRBV5-1,NA,NA,14,TRBJ1-2,CASSLEWGPYGYTF,TGCGCCAGCAGCTTGGAATGGGGTCCTTATGGCTACACCTTC
TRBV5-4,NA,NA,11,TRBJ2-7,CAGGREGEQYF,TGTGCGGGGGGCCGTGAGGGCGAGCAGTACTTC
TRBV3-1,few,NA,13,TRBJ1-2,CASSTGPVGGYTF,TGTGCCAGCAGCACTGGGCCCGTCGGTGGCTACACCTTC
TRBV20-1,NA,NA,12,TRBJ1-4,CSALFRNEKLFF,TGCAGTGCTCTCTTCAGAAATGAAAAACTGTTTTTT
TRBV12-3/TRBV12-4,NA,NA,13,TRBJ1-5,CASSPEGGQPQHF,TGTGCCAGCAGTCCAGAGGGGGGACAGCCCCAGCATTTT
TRBV12-3/TRBV12-4,many,NA,16,TRBJ2-3,CASSPRGAGAVWVQYF,TGTGCCAGCAGTCCCCGGGGGGCCGGCGCGGTGTGGGTACAGTATTTT
TRBV19,few,TRBD1,18,TRBJ1-5,CASSILQGATQDYQPQHF,TGTGCCAGTAGTATCTTGCAGGGGGCAACACAGGATTATCAGCCCCAGCATTTT
TRBV15,NA,NA,16,TRBJ2-7,CATSRVPLGQLDRSSF,TGTGCCACCAGCAGAGTCCCCCTTGGACAGTTGGACCGGTCGTCCTTC
TRBV7-2,few,NA,12,TRBJ1-3,CASSLVGNTIYF,TGTGCCAGCAGCTTAGTTGGAAACACCATATATTTT
TRBV12-3/TRBV12-4,NA,NA,15,TRBJ1-5,CASSFSQAGNQPQHF,TGTGCCAGCAGTTTTTCCCAGGCGGGCAATCAGCCCCAGCATTTT
TRBV6-2/TRBV6-3,few,NA,14,TRBJ2-7,CASRLTGTPNRQYF,TGTGCCAGCAGACTTACCGGGACCCCAAATCGGCAGTACTTC
TRBV7-2,many,TRBD2,15,TRBJ2-3,CASIGGRSSTDTQYF,TGTGCCAGCATAGGCGGGAGATCTAGCACAGATACGCAGTATTTT
TRBV6-2/TRBV6-3,NA,TRBD1,12,TRBJ2-3,CASNTGGDTQYF,TGTGCCAGCAATACAGGGGGTGATACGCAGTATTTT
TRBV7-9,many,NA,16,TRBJ1-1,CASSLLAGITNTEAFF,TGTGCCAGCAGCTTATTGGCAGGTATTACGAACACTGAAGCTTTCTTT
TRBV11-2,many,NA,17,TRBJ1-3,CASSPGGRESFVNTIYF,TGTGCCAGCAGCCCGGGGGGCAGGGAGAGCTTTGTCAACACCATATATTTT